The 21 T cell receptor beta chains below all came from one sample that was sequenced in a study of metastatic and nonmetastatic thyroid tumors. Every patient underwent thyroid surgery untreated. TCRdb re-called clones via MiXCR from the PCR reads. The table shows roughly 30,000 clones, with around a sixth occurring only once. What was sequenced was blood. Source of these receptors: a female donor with papillary thyroid cancer or a benign thyroid nodule (not recorded which). Some clones in this sample may be carry-over from other donors' samples.

This clone is a singleton in its sample. The V and J genes are TRBV4-3 and TRBJ1-1; D is uncertain. The germline V gene has CDR1 LGHNA and CDR2 YSLEER. This CDR3 is built from 14 residues. V was clipped by 0 bases and J by 2 bases, with 7 bases between them. The CDR3 sequence: CASSQDTRNTEAFF. The CDR3 nucleotides are TGCGCCAGCAGCCAAGATACCCGAAACACTGAAGCTTTCTTT.

J is TRBJ2-1 and V is TRBV6-5; D is unclear. The germline V gene has CDR1 MNHEY and CDR2 SVGAGI. Between the trimmed V and J ends, which lost 0 bases and 0 bases, there was a span of 12 bases. This CDR3 has 17 residues. CDR3 in DNA: TGTGCCAGCAGTTACTCGTTTGCCGGTAGCTCCTACAATGAGCAGTTCTTC. As protein: CASSYSFAGSSYNEQFF.

Turning to this clone: At one end the junction does not follow the germline gene, possibly because of a read error. The chain uses TRBV19 and TRBJ2-3; 10 nucleotides match TRBD1. The CDR3 loop spans 14 amino acids. Germline-derived CDR1 and CDR2 are LNHDA and SQIVND (reference sequence). For the CDR3, the DNA is TGTGCCAGTATAAAGGGACAGGGGACAGATACGCAGTACTTT. Encoded protein: CASIKGQGTDTQYF. The full variable domain, completed using reference TRBV19 and TRBJ2-3, is DGGITQSPKYLFRKEGQNVTLSCEQNLNHDAMYWYRQDPGQGLRLIYYSQIVNDFQKGDIAEGYSVSREKKESFPLTVTSAQKNPTAFYLCASIKGQGTDTQYFGPGTRLTVL.

The table lists this clone with many counts. The J gene is TRBJ2-3, the V gene TRBV28, with TRBD2 matching 16 bases. Looked up from germline, CDR1 is MDHEN and CDR2 is SYDVKM. CDR3 size: 17 residues. V trimming: 6 bases; J trimming: 8 bases; junction bases outside the gene matches: 11. CDR3 nucleotides: TGTGCCAGCAGCAACCGGGGACTAGCGGGAGGGCCAGGTACGCAGTATTTT. It is translated as CASSNRGLAGGPGTQYF.

This clone was seen more than once but under ten times. This may be a read error, as it is one base from a much larger clone. This CDR3 is also generated by other DNA sequences in the sample. The chain carries TRBV20-1 and TRBJ2-1, with D unresolved. The CDR3 extends over 13 amino acids. The germline gives CDR1 DFQATT, CDR2 SNEGSKA (reference sequence). The CDR3 DNA sequence: TGTAGTGCTAGAGTGCCTAGACGGTATGAGCAGTTCTTC. It is translated as CSARVPRRYEQFF.

This clone was seen many times. The rearrangement joins TRBV7-2 to TRBJ2-7, with 8 bases that match TRBD2. The CDR3 has 18 residues. Germline lookup yields CDR1 SGHTA and CDR2 FQGNSA. V was pared by 0 bases and J by 5 bases, with 15 bases of the junction left unmatched. The CDR3 here is CASSLAGAGGNSPHEQYF. The CDR3 nucleotides are TGTGCCAGCAGCTTAGCGGGGGCGGGAGGTAATTCCCCCCACGAGCAGTACTTC.

V is TRBV20-1 and J is TRBJ2-7, with 9 bases matching TRBD1. After removal of 0 bases from V and 4 bases from J, the junction contained 7 bases not matched to a gene. The CDR3 totals 15 residues. CDR1 and CDR2 (germline): DFQATT, SNEGSKA (reference sequence). In DNA, the CDR3 is TGCAGTGCTAGAGACGGAGGGACAGGGCTTTACGAGCAGTACTTC. Amino acid sequence: CSARDGGTGLYEQYF.

This clone was recorded many times. The J gene is TRBJ1-1, the V gene TRBV29-1; 8 positions agree with TRBD1. CDR1 is SQVTM, CDR2 ANQGSEA, per germline. This CDR3 comprises 13 residues. The V gene end was trimmed by 4 bases and the J gene end by 6 bases; junction bases not matched to a gene: 7. The DNA of the CDR3 is TGCAGCGTTGGCGCCAGGGGGCTGTCTGAAGCTTTCTTT. This encodes CSVGARGLSEAFF.

This clone was found a few times. The V gene is TRBV6-1, the J gene TRBJ2-7, with D possibly called TRBD1 or TRBD2 (5 bases each). CDR3 length: 16 residues. Germline V gene lookup returns CDR1 MNHNS and CDR2 SASEGT. V shed 7 bases and J shed 1 base, with 20 bases lying between them. CDR3 protein: CASMGPYEGRSYEQYF. The CDR3 nucleotides are TGTGCCAGCATGGGCCCGTATGAGGGGCGGTCCTACGAGCAGTACTTC.

This clone was counted many times. The J gene is TRBJ2-2, the V gene TRBV20-1, with 9 bases fitting TRBD2. The CDR3 length is 16 residues. Trimming cost V 3 bases and J 8 bases; bases outside gene matches: 13. Germline V gives CDR1 DFQATT, CDR2 SNEGSKA (reference sequence). CDR3 nucleotides: TGCAGTGCTAGTAAACTTAGCGGGAGCCGCGGAGGGGAGCTGTTTTTT. This translates into CSASKLSGSRGGELFF.

This clone was observed once. The rearrangement uses TRBV20-1 and TRBJ1-2; 8 bases are shared with TRBD1. This CDR3 comprises 13 residues. The ends lost 6 bases at V and 2 bases at J; junction bases unmatched: 5. CDR1 and CDR2 from the germline V gene are DFQATT and SNEGSKA (reference sequence). The CDR3 loop reads CSALWTGNYGYTF. The CDR3 DNA reads as TGCAGTGCCCTCTGGACAGGGAACTATGGCTACACCTTC.

This clone came up many times. The CDR3 region is CASSLSRDSQETQYF. As DNA, the CDR3 is TGTGCCAGTAGCCTCTCCCGGGACAGTCAAGAGACCCAGTACTTC. The chain employs TRBV19 and TRBJ2-5, with 7 bases lining up with TRBD1. The J segment lost 2 bases and the V segment lost 6 bases, leaving 9 bases of the junction unmatched. CDR3 length equals 15 residues. Germline values: CDR1 LNHDA, CDR2 SQIVND (reference sequence).

This clone was counted a few times. The CDR3 is CASSEWTYNEQFF. The CDR3 DNA sequence: TGTGCCAGCAGTGAATGGACCTACAATGAGCAGTTCTTC. This sequence joins TRBV2 and TRBJ2-1; D is ambiguous. This CDR3 has 13 amino acids. Germline CDR1 SNHLY, CDR2 FYNNEI. The V end was cut by 2 bases, the J end by 2 bases, with 4 bases between.

Ten or more counts support this clone. This chain links TRBV28 with TRBJ2-4; D remains unclear. Germline-derived CDR1 and CDR2 are MDHEN and SYDVKM. Trimming pared 1 base from V and 1 base from J, leaving 14 bases between. The CDR3 consists of 17 residues. The CDR3 region is CASSLYQARMAKNIQYF. DNA for the CDR3: TGTGCCAGCAGTTTATATCAGGCCAGGATGGCCAAAAACATTCAGTACTTC.

This clone was seen a few times. The chain recombines TRBV29-1 with TRBJ2-1; tentatively, D is TRBD1 (6 bases). V dropped 7 bases and J dropped 7 bases, with 17 bases sitting between them. Germline V gene data show CDR1 as SQVTM and CDR2 as ANQGSEA. The CDR3 consists of 13 residues. The CDR3: CSAVSWGHNEQFF. Written as DNA, the CDR3 is TGCAGCGCCGTATCCTGGGGGCATAATGAGCAGTTCTTC.

This clone rates as medium-sized. This chain joins TRBV2 and TRBJ2-7; D ambiguous. CDR1 SNHLY and CDR2 FYNNEI come from the germline V gene. Trimming removed 3 bases at V and 3 bases at J, with 6 bases between. The CDR3 consists of 12 residues. CDR3 protein: CASSEAGYEQYF. In DNA, the CDR3 is TGTGCCAGCAGTGAGGCCGGCTACGAGCAGTACTTC.

By share, this clone ranks as medium-sized. The genes are TRBV6-4 and TRBJ2-1; TRBD2 agrees at 10 bases. V lost 3 bases to trimming and J lost 8 bases; unmatched junction nucleotides: 7. Germline V CDR1 and CDR2: MRHNA, SNTAGT. The CDR3 loop spans 15 amino acids. DNA for the CDR3: TGTGCCAGCAGTGATCTAGCGGGAGAGGCCTATGAGCAGTTCTTC. As protein: CASSDLAGEAYEQFF.

This clone was seen repeatedly, ten times or more. The gene calls are TRBV19 and TRBJ1-5; D gene unclear. The CDR3 has 12 amino acids. The V gene lost 0 bases and the J gene lost 9 bases, with 6 bases spanning the gap. The V gene's germline CDR1 is LNHDA and CDR2 SQIVND (reference sequence). The CDR3 is CASSIDQGPQHF. CDR3 coding DNA: TGTGCCAGTAGTATAGATCAAGGGCCCCAGCATTTT.

The chain recombines TRBV24-1 with TRBJ2-7; the match to TRBD2 covers 7 bases. V gave up 6 bases and J gave up 3 bases; unmatched junction bases: 10. The CDR3 length is 15 residues. Germline V gene lookup returns CDR1 KGHDR and CDR2 SFDVKD. CDR3 nucleotide sequence: TGTGCCACCAGTAAGTCGGGCGGGAGCGGCTACGAGCAGTACTTC. Translated, it gives CATSKSGGSGYEQYF.

A remark on this clone: One end of the junction varies from germline; a read error may be responsible. The gene calls are TRBV2 and TRBJ1-4; D remains unclear. This CDR3 contains 13 residues. The germline gives CDR1 SNHLY, CDR2 FYNNEI. CDR3 sequence (DNA): TGTGCCAGCAGCAGCGACCATAATGAAAAGCTGTTTTTT. Translated: CASSSDHNEKLFF.

This clone appeared many times. A much larger clone lies a single base off, so this may be a read error. V gene TRBV14 combines with J gene TRBJ1-1, with 7 bases identical to TRBD1. The germline gives CDR1 SGHDN, CDR2 FVKESK. V lost 2 bases to trimming and J lost 1 base; unmatched junction nucleotides: 16. CDR3 size: 19 residues. The CDR3 region has the DNA TGTGCCAGCAGCCAACTTTCCGTCCTCAGCGCAGGGGGGAACACTGAAGCTTTCTTT. Amino acid sequence: CASSQLSVLSAGGNTEAFF.